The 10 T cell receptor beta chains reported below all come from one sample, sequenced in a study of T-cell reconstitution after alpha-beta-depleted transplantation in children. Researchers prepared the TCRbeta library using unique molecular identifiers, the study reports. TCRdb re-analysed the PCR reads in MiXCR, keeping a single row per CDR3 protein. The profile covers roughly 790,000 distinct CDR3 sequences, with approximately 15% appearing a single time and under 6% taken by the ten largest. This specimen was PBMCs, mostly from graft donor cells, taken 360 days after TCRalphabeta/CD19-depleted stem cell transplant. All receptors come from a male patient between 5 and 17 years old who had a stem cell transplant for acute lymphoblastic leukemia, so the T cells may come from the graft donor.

The CDR3 protein is CASSLRPPLYEQYF. CDR3 in DNA: TGTGCCAGCAGTTTAAGGCCCCCCCTCTACGAGCAGTACTTC. The chain couples TRBV12-3 or TRBV12-4 to TRBJ2-7; no firm D call. The CDR3 is 14 residues long. V lost 2 bases, J lost 3 bases, and 11 bases lay in between.

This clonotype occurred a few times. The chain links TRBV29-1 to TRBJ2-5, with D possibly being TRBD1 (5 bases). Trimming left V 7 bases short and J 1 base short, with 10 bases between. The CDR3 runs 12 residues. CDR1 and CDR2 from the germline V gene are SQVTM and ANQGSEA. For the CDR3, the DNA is TGCAGCGGCGCCAGGGCCCAAGAGACCCAGTACTTC. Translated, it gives CSGARAQETQYF.

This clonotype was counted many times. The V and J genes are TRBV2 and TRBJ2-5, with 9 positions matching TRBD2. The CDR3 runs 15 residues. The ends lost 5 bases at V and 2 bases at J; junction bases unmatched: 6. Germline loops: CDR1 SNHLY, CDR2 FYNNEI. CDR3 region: CASSYISGGQETQYF. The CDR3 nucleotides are TGTGCCAGCAGTTATATTAGCGGGGGACAAGAGACCCAGTACTTC.

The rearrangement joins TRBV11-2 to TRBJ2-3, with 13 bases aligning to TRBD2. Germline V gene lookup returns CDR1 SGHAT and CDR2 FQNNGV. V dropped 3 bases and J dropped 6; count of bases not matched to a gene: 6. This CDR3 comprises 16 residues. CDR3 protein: CASSFRLAGGWDTQYF. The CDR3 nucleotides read TGTGCCAGCAGCTTCCGACTAGCGGGAGGTTGGGATACGCAGTATTTT.

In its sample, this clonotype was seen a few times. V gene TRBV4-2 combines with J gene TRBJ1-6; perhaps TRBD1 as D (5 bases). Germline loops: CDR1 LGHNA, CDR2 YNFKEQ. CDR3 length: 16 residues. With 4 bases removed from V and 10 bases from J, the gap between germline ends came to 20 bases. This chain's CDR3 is CASSPPSGSARSPLHF. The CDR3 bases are TGTGCCAGCAGCCCTCCCTCAGGGAGTGCACGATCACCCCTCCACTTT.

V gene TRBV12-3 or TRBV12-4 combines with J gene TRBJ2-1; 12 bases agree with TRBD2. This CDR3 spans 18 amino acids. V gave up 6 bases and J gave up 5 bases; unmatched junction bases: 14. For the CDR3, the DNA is TGTGCCAGCAGCACACCTCCCAGACGACTAGCGGGAGACAATGAGCAGTTCTTC. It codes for CASSTPPRRLAGDNEQFF.

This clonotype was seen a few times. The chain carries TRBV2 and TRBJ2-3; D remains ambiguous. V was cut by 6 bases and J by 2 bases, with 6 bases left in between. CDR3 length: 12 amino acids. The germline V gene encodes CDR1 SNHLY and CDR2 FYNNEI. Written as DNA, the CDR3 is TGTGCCAGCAGGGAGCACACAGATACGCAGTATTTT. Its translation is CASREHTDTQYF.

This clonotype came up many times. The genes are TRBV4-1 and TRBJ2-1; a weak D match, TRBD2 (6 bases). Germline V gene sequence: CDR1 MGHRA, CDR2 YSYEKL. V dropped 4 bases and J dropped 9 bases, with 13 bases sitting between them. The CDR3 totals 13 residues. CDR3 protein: CASSPSAGPEQFF. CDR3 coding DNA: TGCGCCAGCAGCCCCTCCGCGGGGCCTGAGCAGTTCTTC.

The DNA of the CDR3 is TGTGCCAGCAGCCACCCCGGGGCCGTGGGCACAGATACGCAGTATTTT. Amino acid sequence: CASSHPGAVGTDTQYF. The V call is TRBV7-9, the J call TRBJ2-3, with D tentatively TRBD1 or TRBD2 (5 bases each). Germline values: CDR1 SEHNR, CDR2 FQNEAQ (reference sequence). Deletions cut 5 bases from V and 1 base from J, with 16 bases between. The CDR3 has 16 amino acids.

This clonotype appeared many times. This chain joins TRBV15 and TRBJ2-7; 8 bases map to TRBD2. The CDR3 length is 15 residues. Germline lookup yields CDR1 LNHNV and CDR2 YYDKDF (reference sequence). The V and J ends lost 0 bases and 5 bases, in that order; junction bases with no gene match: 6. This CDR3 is CATSRDGGRINEQYF. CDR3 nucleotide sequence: TGTGCCACCAGCAGAGACGGCGGGAGGATCAACGAGCAGTACTTC.